This T cell receptor beta chain was documented in a study of CD8+ T cells in alopecia areata. On the basis of CD4, CD8alpha, NKG2D, NKG2ACE and other markers, pooled cutaneous lymph node cells were sorted. With 3 bases clipped from V and 0 bases from J, the junction kept 2 bases outside the gene matches. The CDR3 consists of 14 residues. Germline CDR1 and CDR2: FNHDT and SITEND (reference sequence). Extracted from the samples, RNA was reverse transcribed into cDNA to serve as the sequencing template. Sequenced by immunoSEQ multiplex PCR; TCRdb stores in-frame clones only, minus some. Altogether around 290,000 clones were found in the sample, and no singletons occur. As to this clone: Gene names refer to mouse genes. The read gets to within 4 residues of the CDR3 end, and the germline J gene fills in the rest.

The chain uses TRBV19 and TRBJ2-7, with 8 bases fitting TRBD2. The TCR originated in a C3H/HeJ mouse with alopecia areata. For the strain, the MHC haplotype given is H2-k. Source material: CD4+ T cells sorted from a lymph node. CDR3 residues: CASSKDWVSYEQYF. The CDR3 DNA, read in part, is TGTGCCAGCAGTAAGGACTGGGTCTCCTAT.